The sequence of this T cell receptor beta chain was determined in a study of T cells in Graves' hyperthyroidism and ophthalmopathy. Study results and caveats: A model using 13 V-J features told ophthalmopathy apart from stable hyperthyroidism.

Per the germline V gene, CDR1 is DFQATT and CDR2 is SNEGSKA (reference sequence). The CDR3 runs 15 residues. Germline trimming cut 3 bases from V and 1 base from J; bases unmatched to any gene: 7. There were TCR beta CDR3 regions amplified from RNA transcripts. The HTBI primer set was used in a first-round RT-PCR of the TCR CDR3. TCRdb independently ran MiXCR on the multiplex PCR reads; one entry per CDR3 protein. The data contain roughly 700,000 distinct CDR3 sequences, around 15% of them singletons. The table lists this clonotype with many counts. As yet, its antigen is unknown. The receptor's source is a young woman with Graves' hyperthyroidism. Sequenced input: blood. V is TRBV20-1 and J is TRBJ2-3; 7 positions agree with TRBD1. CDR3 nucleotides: TGCAGTGCTAGCGAGGACAGGCTCCGCACAGATACGCAGTATTTT. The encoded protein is CSASEDRLRTDTQYF.